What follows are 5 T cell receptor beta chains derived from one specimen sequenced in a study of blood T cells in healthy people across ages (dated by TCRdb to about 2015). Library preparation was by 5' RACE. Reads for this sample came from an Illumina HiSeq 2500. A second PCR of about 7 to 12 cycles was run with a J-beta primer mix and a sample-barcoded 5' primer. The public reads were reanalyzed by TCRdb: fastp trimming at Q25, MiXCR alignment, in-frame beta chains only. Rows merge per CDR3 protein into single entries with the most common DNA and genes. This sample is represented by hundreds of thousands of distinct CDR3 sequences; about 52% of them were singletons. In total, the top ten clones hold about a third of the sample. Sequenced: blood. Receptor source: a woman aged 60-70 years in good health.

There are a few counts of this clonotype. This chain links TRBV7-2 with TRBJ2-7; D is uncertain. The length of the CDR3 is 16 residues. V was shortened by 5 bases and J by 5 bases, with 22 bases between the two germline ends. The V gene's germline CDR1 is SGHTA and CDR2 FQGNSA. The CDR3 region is CASSLNPGGVGDEQYF. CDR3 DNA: TGTGCCAGCAGCCTCAACCCGGGTGGGGTAGGAGACGAGCAGTACTTC.

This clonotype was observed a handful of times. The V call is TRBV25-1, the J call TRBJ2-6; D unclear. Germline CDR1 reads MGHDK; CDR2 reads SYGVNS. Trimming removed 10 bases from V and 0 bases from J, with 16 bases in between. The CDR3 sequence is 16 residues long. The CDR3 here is CAIQTSRNSGANVLTF. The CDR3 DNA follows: TGTGCCATCCAAACATCACGGAACTCTGGGGCCAACGTCCTGACTTTC.

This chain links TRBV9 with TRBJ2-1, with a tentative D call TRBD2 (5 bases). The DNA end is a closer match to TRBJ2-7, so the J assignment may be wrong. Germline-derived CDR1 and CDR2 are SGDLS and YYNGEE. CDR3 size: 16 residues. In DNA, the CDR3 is TGTGCCAGCAGCGTAGCCGGAGGTGTATCCTACAATGAGCAGTACTTC. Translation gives CASSVAGGVSYNEQYF.

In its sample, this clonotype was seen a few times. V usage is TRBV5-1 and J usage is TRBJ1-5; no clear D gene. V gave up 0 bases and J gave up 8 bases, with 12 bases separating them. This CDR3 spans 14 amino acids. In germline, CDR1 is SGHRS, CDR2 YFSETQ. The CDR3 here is CASSLGQPGKPQHF. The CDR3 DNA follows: TGCGCCAGCAGCTTGGGTCAGCCGGGAAAGCCCCAGCATTTT.

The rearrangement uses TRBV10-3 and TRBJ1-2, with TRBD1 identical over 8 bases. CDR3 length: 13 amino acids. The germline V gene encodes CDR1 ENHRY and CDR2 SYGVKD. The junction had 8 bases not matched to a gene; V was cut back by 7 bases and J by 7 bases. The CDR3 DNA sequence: TGTGCCATCACCATGACAGGGGATGGTGGCTACACCTTC. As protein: CAITMTGDGGYTF.